The 2 T cell receptor beta chains below were found in one sample sequenced in a study of T cell responses to AZD1222 COVID-19 vaccine. Produced via immunoSEQ multiplex PCR; TCRdb's table is partial and in-frame only. The sample has about 140,000 clones, roughly 92% seen once; the top ten hold approximately 5.4%. The material was peripheral blood, obtained on day 0 of AZD1222 vaccination. The receptors originated from an adult in good health.

V and J are TRBV6-5 and TRBJ1-4; TRBD1 agrees at 7 bases. The CDR3 sequence is 12 residues long. Germline assignment: CDR1 MNHEY and CDR2 SVGAGI. V was pared by 10 bases and J by 6 bases, with 5 bases of the junction left unmatched. Here the CDR3 DNA reads TGTGCCACCAGGGGGGATTATGAAAAACTGTTTTTT. Its translation: CATRGDYEKLFF.

The chain joins TRBV5-6 to TRBJ2-3, with a weak D call TRBD1 (5 bases). This CDR3 region has 13 residues. Germline assignment: CDR1 SGHDT and CDR2 YYEEEE. The V gene lost 1 base and the J gene lost 3 bases, with 6 bases spanning the gap. The DNA of the CDR3 is TGTGCCAGCAGCTTGCAGGGTACAGATACGCAGTATTTT. Protein sequence: CASSLQGTDTQYF. Combining the CDR3 with reference TRBV5-6 and TRBJ2-3 gives the whole variable domain DAGVTQSPTHLIKTRGQQVTLRCSPKSGHDTVSWYQQALGQGPQFIFQYYEEEERQRGNFPDRFSGHQFPNYSSELNVNALLLGDSALYLCASSLQGTDTQYFGPGTRLTVL.